A single sample is the source of the 8 T cell receptor beta chains below, sequenced in a study of T cell changes during pregnancy in multiple sclerosis. Profiled with immunoSEQ multiplex PCR; TCRdb holds only in-frame clones, not every one. The sample lists about 81,000 clones, about 94% occurring once. The material sequenced was peripheral blood, taken in the third trimester of pregnancy. Receptor source: a female donor with multiple sclerosis, enrolled in a pregnancy study.

The chain couples TRBV5-8 to TRBJ2-1, with 10 bases fitting TRBD1. The CDR3 extends over 19 amino acids. The junction had 17 bases not matched to a gene; V was cut back by 0 bases and J by 8 bases. The germline V gene encodes CDR1 SGHTS and CDR2 YDEGEE. CDR3 region: CASSLGPRYRDRGKDEQFF. CDR3 coding DNA: TGTGCCAGCAGCTTGGGACCCCGGTACCGGGACAGGGGTAAGGATGAGCAGTTCTTC.

The rearrangement joins TRBV11-2 to TRBJ1-1, with 7 bases fitting TRBD1. Germline V CDR1 and CDR2: SGHAT, FQNNGV. CDR3 size: 15 residues. V trimming: 5 bases; J trimming: 5 bases; junction bases outside the gene matches: 11. The CDR3 region is CASSTPQGTRTEAFF. The CDR3 DNA reads TGTGCCAGCAGCACACCACAGGGGACGAGAACTGAAGCTTTCTTT.

This chain joins TRBV15 and TRBJ1-5; TRBD1 agrees at 7 bases. V shed 0 bases, J shed 5 bases, and the junction held 4 bases outside the gene matches. This CDR3 is 15 amino acids long. Germline assignment: CDR1 LNHNV and CDR2 YYDKDF (reference sequence). The CDR3, as DNA: TGTGCCACCAGCAGAGATCGGCAGGGGGATCAGCCCCAGCATTTT. Amino acid sequence: CATSRDRQGDQPQHF.

This chain joins TRBV5-1 and TRBJ2-5, with 16 bases fitting TRBD2. After removal of 2 bases from V and 2 bases from J, the junction contained 6 bases not matched to a gene. The CDR3 contains 18 residues. Germline loops: CDR1 SGHRS, CDR2 YFSETQ. The CDR3 here is CASSFGTSGGAVQETQYF. Written as DNA, the CDR3 is TGCGCCAGCAGCTTCGGGACTAGCGGGGGGGCGGTTCAAGAGACCCAGTACTTC.

The sample holds one count of this clone. This sequence joins TRBV5-4 and TRBJ2-5; 9 bases match TRBD2. CDR1 and CDR2 from the germline V gene are SGHNT and YYREEE (reference sequence). The junction had 12 bases not matched to a gene; V was cut back by 4 bases and J by 5 bases. This CDR3 is 16 amino acids long. CDR3 DNA: TGTGCCAGCAGCCTCGCGGGGGGGTACCGACGTGAGACCCAGTACTTC. This gives the protein CASSLAGGYRRETQYF. The full variable domain, its missing parts supplied by reference TRBV5-4 and TRBJ2-5, is ETGVTQSPTHLIKTRGQQVTLRCSSQSGHNTVSWYQQALGQGPQFIFQYYREEENGRGNFPPRFSGLQFPNYSSELNVNALELDDSALYLCASSLAGGYRRETQYFGPGTRLLVL.

This clone was observed a handful of times. The chain couples TRBV12-2 to TRBJ1-1. TRBV12-2 is an annotated pseudogene. The CDR3 has 13 amino acids. The CDR3 coding sequence is TGTGCAAGTCGCTTAGTGTCGAGCACTGAAGCTTTCTTT. Protein product: CASRLVSSTEAFF.

As DNA, the CDR3 is TGTGCCAGCAGCTCCGCCTCAGGCAGCTATGGCTACACCTTC. It specifies CASSSASGSYGYTF. The chain joins TRBV2 to TRBJ1-2; no reliable D call. This CDR3 has 14 residues. V was trimmed by 6 bases and J by 4 bases, leaving 15 bases between them. CDR1 is SNHLY, CDR2 FYNNEI, per germline.

The chain uses TRBV7-3 and TRBJ2-1, with a weak D call TRBD1 (6 bases). Trimming took off 1 base at V and 0 bases at J, with 10 bases between the two ends. Germline-derived CDR1 and CDR2 are SGHTA and FQGTGA. This CDR3 is 16 amino acids long. CDR3 loop: CASSLRGTTSYNEQFF. The CDR3 nucleotides read TGTGCCAGCAGCTTAAGAGGGACAACCTCCTACAATGAGCAGTTCTTC. The full variable domain, completed using reference TRBV7-3 and TRBJ2-1, is GAGVSQTPSNKVTEKGKYVELRCDPISGHTALYWYRQSLGQGPEFLIYFQGTGAADDSGLPNDRFFAVRPEGSVSTLKIQRTERGDSAVYLCASSLRGTTSYNEQFFGPGTRLTVL.